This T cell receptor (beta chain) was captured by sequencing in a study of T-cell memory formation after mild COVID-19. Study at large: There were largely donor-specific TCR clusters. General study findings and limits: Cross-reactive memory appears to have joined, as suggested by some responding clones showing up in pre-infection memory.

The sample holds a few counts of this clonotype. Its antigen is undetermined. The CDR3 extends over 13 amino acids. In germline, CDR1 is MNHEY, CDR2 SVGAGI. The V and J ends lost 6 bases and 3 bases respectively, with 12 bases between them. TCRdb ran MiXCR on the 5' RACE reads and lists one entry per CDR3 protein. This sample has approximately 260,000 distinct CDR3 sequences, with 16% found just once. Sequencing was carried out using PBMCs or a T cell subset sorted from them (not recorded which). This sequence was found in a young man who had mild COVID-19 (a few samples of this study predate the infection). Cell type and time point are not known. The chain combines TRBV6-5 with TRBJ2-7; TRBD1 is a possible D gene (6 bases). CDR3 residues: CASSRGQLYEQYF. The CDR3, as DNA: TGTGCCAGCAGCCGAGGACAGCTCTACGAGCAGTACTTC.